These 16 T cell receptor beta chains originate from one sample sequenced in a study of blood T cell repertoires in COVID-19. Generated by immunoSEQ multiplex PCR, the TCRdb table keeps only in-frame clones and is missing some. The sample consists of about 200,000 clones, 70% to 90% of them appearing once. The sequenced sample consisted of peripheral blood. These receptors came from a man between 60 and 75 years old with active or convalescent COVID-19.

The rearrangement uses TRBV7-9 and TRBJ2-3; TRBD2 matches 11 bases. Trimming cost V 5 bases and J 8 bases; bases outside gene matches: 6. The CDR3 is 14 amino acids. Per the germline V gene, CDR1 is SEHNR and CDR2 is FQNEAQ (reference sequence). The CDR3 nucleotides are TGTGCCAGCAGCCTCACTAGCGGGGGACGTACGCAGTATTTT. Protein product: CASSLTSGGRTQYF.

The chain has TRBV24-1 and TRBJ2-2; TRBD1 matches at 10 bases. The CDR3 extends over 16 amino acids. Germline loops: CDR1 KGHDR, CDR2 SFDVKD. V trimming: 4 bases; J trimming: 5 bases; junction bases outside the gene matches: 6. DNA for the CDR3: TGTGCCACCAGTGAACCGGGACAGGGGAGGACCGGGGAGCTGTTTTTT. It encodes CATSEPGQGRTGELFF.

The chain joins TRBV7-2 to TRBJ1-5; tentative D call: TRBD1 (5 bases). V dropped 8 bases and J dropped 4 bases, with 18 bases sitting between them. The germline V gene has CDR1 SGHTA and CDR2 FQGNSA. This CDR3 has 15 amino acids. CDR3 loop: CASSPVLGPNQPQHF. The CDR3 DNA follows: TGTGCCAGCTCCCCCGTGTTGGGGCCAAATCAGCCCCAGCATTTT.

The gene calls are TRBV7-2 and TRBJ1-2; D not certain. The length of the CDR3 is 16 residues. The V end lost 1 base, the J end lost 6 bases, and 18 bases lay between the germline ends. In germline, CDR1 is SGHTA, CDR2 FQGNSA. The CDR3 reads CASSLDSVGGMDGYTF. The CDR3 DNA is TGTGCCAGCAGCTTAGATTCCGTTGGAGGGATGGATGGCTACACCTTC.

The chain is built from TRBV19 and TRBJ2-7; D perhaps matches TRBD2 (7 bases). CDR1 is LNHDA, CDR2 SQIVND, per germline (reference sequence). With 7 bases removed from V and 7 bases from J, the gap between germline ends came to 17 bases. The CDR3 is 13 residues long. The CDR3 nucleotides read TGTGCCAGTAATGCCCGGGGGGCGTGGGAGCAGTACTTC. It is translated as CASNARGAWEQYF.

This chain joins TRBV2 and TRBJ2-3; the match to TRBD1 covers 7 bases. Per the germline V gene, CDR1 is SNHLY and CDR2 is FYNNEI. The junction had 12 bases not matched to a gene; V was cut back by 7 bases and J by 2 bases. This CDR3 is built from 16 residues. CDR3 residues: CASTPGRTGYTDTQYF. CDR3 DNA sequence: TGTGCCAGCACCCCTGGACGGACAGGCTACACAGATACGCAGTATTTT.

The genes are TRBV7-9 and TRBJ1-1; no reliable D call. Trimming pared 0 bases from V and 5 bases from J, leaving 13 bases between. Germline values: CDR1 SEHNR, CDR2 FQNEAQ (reference sequence). The CDR3 sequence is 15 residues long. For the CDR3, the DNA is TGTGCCAGCAGCTTAGCCGGGAGCTGGGGTACTGAAGCTTTCTTT. It encodes CASSLAGSWGTEAFF. The whole variable domain, remainder taken from reference TRBV7-9 and TRBJ1-1, is DTGVSQNPRHKITKRGQNVTFRCDPISEHNRLYWYRQTLGQGPEFLTYFQNEAQLEKSRLLSDRFSAERPKGSFSTLEIQRTEQGDSAMYLCASSLAGSWGTEAFFGQGTRLTVV.

The chain links TRBV12-3 or TRBV12-4 to TRBJ1-2; 8 bases agree with TRBD1. J lost 7 bases, V lost 3 bases, and 4 bases had no gene match. This CDR3 is built from 13 residues. The CDR3 sequence is CASSLQGAGGYTF. Here the CDR3 DNA reads TGTGCCAGCAGTTTGCAGGGGGCAGGTGGCTACACCTTC.

The chain combines TRBV29-1 with TRBJ1-1; no firm D call. The CDR3 sequence is 13 residues long. With 2 bases removed from V and 0 bases from J, the gap between germline ends came to 7 bases. Per germline, CDR1 SQVTM and CDR2 ANQGSEA. The CDR3: CSVETQMNTEAFF. CDR3 DNA sequence: TGCAGCGTTGAAACTCAAATGAACACTGAAGCTTTCTTT. The variable domain in full, with the rest retrieved from reference TRBV29-1 and TRBJ1-1, is SAVISQKPSRDICQRGTSLTIQCQVDSQVTMMFWYRQQPGQSLTLIATANQGSEATYESGFVIDKFPISRPNLTFSTLTVSNMSPEDSSIYLCSVETQMNTEAFFGQGTRLTVV.

The J gene is TRBJ1-4, the V gene TRBV20-1, with a possible D match to TRBD1 (6 bases). The CDR3 runs to 15 residues. Germline V CDR1 and CDR2: DFQATT, SNEGSKA (reference sequence). Trimming removed 3 bases from V and 7 bases from J, with 18 bases in between. The CDR3: CSASSESRGPEKLFF. The CDR3 coding sequence is TGCAGTGCTAGTTCCGAATCCAGGGGCCCTGAAAAACTGTTTTTT.

The chain uses TRBV7-2 and TRBJ2-7; 9 nucleotides align to TRBD1. This CDR3 contains 12 residues. Germline CDR1 reads SGHTA; CDR2 reads FQGNSA. The J segment lost 6 bases and the V segment lost 5 bases, leaving 2 bases of the junction unmatched. CDR3 nucleotide sequence: TGTGCCAGCAGCCAGACAGGGGGCGAGCAGTACTTC. Protein: CASSQTGGEQYF.

This chain uses TRBV11-2 with TRBJ1-2; the D gene is possibly TRBD1 (6 bases). V was clipped by 0 bases and J by 8 bases, with 19 bases between them. The CDR3 extends over 16 amino acids. The germline V gene encodes CDR1 SGHAT and CDR2 FQNNGV. The CDR3 protein is CASSLDGDTYFRGYTF. The CDR3 region has the DNA TGTGCCAGCAGCTTAGACGGGGACACTTACTTCCGGGGCTACACCTTC. Full variable domain (missing parts from reference TRBV11-2 and TRBJ1-2): EAGVAQSPRYKIIEKRQSVAFWCNPISGHATLYWYQQILGQGPKLLIQFQNNGVVDDSQLPKDRFSAERLKGVDSTLKIQPAKLEDSAVYLCASSLDGDTYFRGYTFGSGTRLTVV.

This chain connects TRBV12-3 or TRBV12-4 to TRBJ1-3; no definite D call. This CDR3 is 12 amino acids long. The V gene lost 1 base and the J gene lost 5 bases, with 3 bases spanning the gap. In DNA form, the CDR3 reads TGTGCCAGCAGTTTAGGGCGAAACACCATATATTTT. This translates into CASSLGRNTIYF.

The genes are TRBV29-1 and TRBJ1-5; D is perhaps TRBD1 (5 bases). Germline V CDR1 and CDR2: SQVTM, ANQGSEA. V was clipped by 6 bases and J by 4 bases, with 10 bases between them. CDR3 length equals 12 residues. Written as DNA, the CDR3 is TGCAGCGTGCGGGGCTTAAATCAGCCCCAGCATTTT. This translates into CSVRGLNQPQHF.

V is TRBV7-6 and J is TRBJ2-7; the D gene is possibly TRBD1 (6 bases). V was cut by 2 bases and J by 2 bases, with 16 bases left in between. The CDR3 has 16 residues. Germline CDR1 SGHVS, CDR2 FNYEAQ. The CDR3 spells CASSLSTGQGTYEQYF. As DNA, the CDR3 is TGTGCCAGCAGCTTAAGTACCGGTCAGGGGACCTACGAGCAGTACTTC.

This clone was counted a few times. The gene calls are TRBV5-1 and TRBJ1-2; possibly TRBD1 for D (6 bases). V shed 0 bases and J shed 3 bases, with 9 bases lying between them. Germline loops: CDR1 SGHRS, CDR2 YFSETQ. The CDR3 extends over 14 amino acids. The CDR3 loop is CASSLDRVYYGYTF. In nucleotides, the CDR3 is TGCGCCAGCAGCTTGGACAGGGTGTACTATGGCTACACCTTC.